This TCR beta chain was retrieved from a study of blood T cell repertoires in COVID-19. For the study at large: COVID-19 samples, acute and convalescent, were from the United States, Italy and Spain.

The CDR3 has 15 amino acids. The germline gives CDR1 SGHRS, CDR2 YFSETQ. The V gene end was trimmed by 1 base and the J gene end by 5 bases; junction bases not matched to a gene: 7. The authors' processing: How many nucleated cells were present was estimated from reference gene primer amplification. Generated by immunoSEQ multiplex PCR, the TCRdb table keeps only in-frame clones and is missing some. The D gene and trimming were derived from the DNA, and the V and J assignments and clone size from that table. Here the sample spans approximately 39,000 clones, over 70% being singletons. The sample taken for sequencing was peripheral blood. The V and J genes are TRBV5-1 and TRBJ2-3, with 7 bases fitting TRBD1. This sequence was found in a man in his fifties with active or convalescent COVID-19. CDR3 region: CASSLTNRQGDTQYF. The CDR3 DNA sequence: TGCGCCAGCAGCTTGACCAACCGACAGGGAGATACGCAGTATTTT.